This T cell receptor beta chain derives from a study of CD8 T cells in Susac syndrome. Sequencing of TCR beta, carried out with a high-throughput approach, was applied to CD8+ and CD4+ T cells from the blood. Stable or active relapsing-remitting multiple sclerosis, untreated and meeting revised McDonald criteria, defined the controls. Negative isolation yielded the CD8+ and CD4+ T cells, while FACS enriched the TEMRA cells. Random hexamers were used to reverse transcribe the RNA input (about 0.5 to 1 ug). The amplification used immunoSEQ multiplex PCR on TCR beta CDR3; it spanned 54 Vbeta and 13 Jbeta. One entry per CDR3 protein, called by TCRdb with MiXCR from the immunoSEQ multiplex PCR reads. Of around 280,000 distinct CDR3 sequences listed, roughly 84% are singletons. The germline CDR1 and CDR2 sequences are SGHNT and YENEEA. With V trimmed by 3 bases and J by 0 bases, 8 bases remained unmatched. This CDR3 contains 17 residues.

The V gene is TRBV11-3, the J gene TRBJ2-1; the match to TRBD2 covers 7 bases. The source of this sequence is a human donor with multiple sclerosis. Sequencing was done on a sample of CD8+ T cells from PBMCs. The CDR3 loop is CASSLGRRGSSYNEQFF. CDR3 coding DNA: TGTGCCAGCAGCTTGGGGAGGCGGGGGAGCTCCTACAATGAGCAGTTCTTC.